The clone carrying this TCR beta chain was seen more than once but under ten times. Its specificity is unknown. The sample is drawn from a study of CD8+ T cells in alopecia areata. This CDR3 spans 15 amino acids. CDR1 is LGHNA, CDR2 YNFKEQ, per germline. The V gene end was trimmed by 2 bases and the J gene end by 5 bases; junction bases not matched to a gene: 8. CD4+ and CD8+ T cells were sorted from PBMCs stained for CD3, CD4 and CD8. RNA was extracted and reverse transcribed into cDNA as the sequencing template. Sequencing was performed with immunoSEQ multiplex PCR; in TCRdb, only in-frame clones are kept and a portion is missing. The table shows 100,000 to 150,000 clones, with 45% to 65% occurring only once. Study outcomes and limitations: Clarity of TCR sharing across patients fell short of that in mice, possibly HLA-related. Lesional tissue from the scalp (especially in alopecia totalis/universalis) showed higher clonality than normal scalp.

This material consisted of CD4+ T cells sorted from blood, taken at week 0. The V and J genes are TRBV4-2 and TRBJ2-7; TRBD1 matches 8 bases. The sequence was collected from a human donor with alopecia areata. Here the CDR3 DNA reads TGTGCCAGCAGCCAACCCGGAGGCAGGGGGCACGAGCAGTACTTC. Its translation is CASSQPGGRGHEQYF.